These 23 T cell receptor beta chains were sequenced from one sample in a study of early T cells in non-severe SARS-CoV-2 infection. MiXCR was run by TCRdb on the 5' RACE reads, yielding one entry per CDR3 protein. The sample holds roughly 35,000 distinct CDR3 sequences; roughly 9.2% are singletons and the top ten take over 10%. Sequencing was performed on whole blood. These receptors came from an adult who was a healthcare worker with PCR-confirmed SARS-CoV-2 infection or an uninfected control (not recorded which).

This clonotype was counted between two and nine times. The gene calls are TRBV4-1 and TRBJ1-4; D is ambiguous. Trimming took 1 base from V and 0 from J, leaving 15 bases between them. The germline gives CDR1 MGHRA, CDR2 YSYEKL. This CDR3 has 18 residues. The CDR3 sequence: CASSQGPGSGATNEKLFF. CDR3 nucleotides: TGCGCCAGCAGCCAAGGCCCGGGGTCGGGAGCAACTAATGAAAAACTGTTTTTT.

In this sample, this clonotype turned up many times. This chain joins TRBV7-2 and TRBJ1-1; D unresolved. The germline CDR1 and CDR2 sequences are SGHTA and FQGNSA. Trimming removed 5 bases from V and 1 base from J, with 20 bases in between. The length of the CDR3 is 17 residues. Written as DNA, the CDR3 is TGTGCCAGCAGCGATAGGACCCCGATGGATCCGAACACTGAAGCTTTCTTT. This encodes CASSDRTPMDPNTEAFF.

This clonotype was counted ten times or more. The chain combines TRBV7-2 with TRBJ2-3; D remains unclear. V shed 7 bases and J shed 3 bases, with 14 bases lying between them. This CDR3 has 14 residues. The germline gives CDR1 SGHTA, CDR2 FQGNSA. The CDR3 protein is CASTGPGPTDTQYF. In DNA, the CDR3 is TGTGCCAGCACCGGACCCGGACCTACAGATACGCAGTATTTT.

This clonotype has a handful of counts. This chain connects TRBV5-6 to TRBJ2-2; D call uncertain. The V and J ends lost 2 bases and 6 bases respectively, with 5 bases between them. Germline V gene lookup returns CDR1 SGHDT and CDR2 YYEEEE. The CDR3 has 12 residues. The CDR3 coding sequence is TGTGCCAGCAGCTTTACGGCCGGGGAGCTGTTTTTT. Amino acid sequence: CASSFTAGELFF. The complete variable domain, with remaining parts taken from reference TRBV5-6 and TRBJ2-2, reads DAGVTQSPTHLIKTRGQQVTLRCSPKSGHDTVSWYQQALGQGPQFIFQYYEEEERQRGNFPDRFSGHQFPNYSSELNVNALLLGDSALYLCASSFTAGELFFGEGSRLTVL.

With respect to this clonotype: One base away lies a much larger clone, so this may be a sequencing read error. V gene TRBV20-1 combines with J gene TRBJ2-4; the D gene is possibly TRBD1 (6 bases). CDR1 and CDR2 from the germline V gene are DFQATT and SNEGSKA (reference sequence). V was clipped by 0 bases and J by 4 bases, with 16 bases between them. CDR3 length: 16 residues. As DNA, the CDR3 is TGCAGTGCTAGAGATCTCGGTTCGAGGGGGAAAAACATTCAGTACTTC. Amino acids: CSARDLGSRGKNIQYF.

This clonotype ranks as medium-sized. V gene TRBV6-2 or TRBV6-3 combines with J gene TRBJ2-2, with D perhaps matching TRBD1 or TRBD2 (5 bases each). V was cut by 3 bases and J by 3 bases, with 17 bases left in between. This CDR3 spans 17 amino acids. CDR1 is MNHEY and CDR2 is SVGEGT in the germline V gene. The chain's CDR3 is CASSYTPGTPDTGELFF. The CDR3 DNA follows: TGTGCCAGCAGTTATACCCCCGGGACCCCTGACACCGGGGAGCTGTTTTTT.

This clonotype was counted between two and nine times. The chain employs TRBV19 and TRBJ1-3; D perhaps matches TRBD1 (5 bases). With 0 bases removed from V and 0 bases from J, the gap between germline ends came to 15 bases. This CDR3 is built from 18 residues. Germline V CDR1 and CDR2: LNHDA, SQIVND (reference sequence). In DNA, the CDR3 is TGTGCCAGTAGTATAGACTCGACGGGACCGATCTCTGGAAACACCATATATTTT. Protein sequence: CASSIDSTGPISGNTIYF. Full variable domain (rest looked up from reference TRBV19 and TRBJ1-3): DGGITQSPKYLFRKEGQNVTLSCEQNLNHDAMYWYRQDPGQGLRLIYYSQIVNDFQKGDIAEGYSVSREKKESFPLTVTSAQKNPTAFYLCASSIDSTGPISGNTIYFGEGSWLTVV.

This clonotype was picked up many times. The chain joins TRBV5-1 to TRBJ2-2; 9 bases line up with TRBD1. After removal of 2 bases from V and 5 bases from J, the junction contained 4 bases not matched to a gene. CDR1 and CDR2 (germline): SGHRS, YFSETQ. This CDR3 spans 15 amino acids. The CDR3 loop reads CASSFWGQGTGELFF. The CDR3 DNA reads as TGCGCCAGCAGCTTTTGGGGACAGGGAACCGGGGAGCTGTTTTTT.

This clonotype was seen at least ten times. The chain carries TRBV20-1 and TRBJ2-2, with TRBD2 as a possible D gene (6 bases). V was pared by 1 base and J by 1 base, with 10 bases between. Germline V gene sequence: CDR1 DFQATT, CDR2 SNEGSKA (reference sequence). The CDR3 consists of 15 residues. CDR3 bases: TGCAGTGCTAGAGCCCGCGGGGTGAACACCGGGGAGCTGTTTTTT. Its translation: CSARARGVNTGELFF.

Ten or more counts support this clonotype. The rearrangement links TRBV7-8 to TRBJ2-2; D is ambiguous. The CDR3 runs to 18 residues. V was clipped by 2 bases and J by 0 bases, with 16 bases between them. Germline V gives CDR1 SGHVS, CDR2 FQNEAQ. The CDR3 sequence: CASSLNSRLSTNTGELFF. The CDR3 DNA follows: TGTGCCAGCAGCTTAAACAGCCGCTTATCAACGAACACCGGGGAGCTGTTTTTT.

The chain uses TRBV7-2 and TRBJ2-2; D is unresolved. The CDR3 contains 14 residues. Germline CDR1 is SGHTA and CDR2 is FQGNSA. V shed 6 bases and J shed 1 base, with 9 bases lying between them. CDR3 coding DNA: TGTGCCAGCAGGTTAACACTGAACACCGGGGAGCTGTTTTTT. It specifies CASRLTLNTGELFF.

This clonotype was seen ten or more times. The chain recombines TRBV6-1 with TRBJ2-7; D is undetermined. Germline values: CDR1 MNHNS, CDR2 SASEGT. The CDR3 spans 13 residues. V lost 5 bases and J 3 bases, leaving 11 bases between the germline ends. DNA for the CDR3: TGTGCCAGCAGTACGGGTCCCTACTACGAGCAGTACTTC. It is translated as CASSTGPYYEQYF.

This clonotype was counted between two and nine times. The rearrangement links TRBV20-1 to TRBJ2-7, with 7 bases identical to TRBD1. This CDR3 region has 15 residues. Germline CDR1 reads DFQATT; CDR2 reads SNEGSKA (reference sequence). V dropped 0 bases and J dropped 1; count of bases not matched to a gene: 6. CDR3 nucleotides: TGCAGTGCTAGAGACGAGGGGGCGACTTCCTACGAGCAGTACTTC. It codes for CSARDEGATSYEQYF.

This clonotype was counted a few times. The chain links TRBV12-3 or TRBV12-4 to TRBJ1-1; possible D gene TRBD1, 6 bases. V was shortened by 6 bases and J by 0 bases, with 23 bases between the two germline ends. This CDR3 comprises 18 residues. This CDR3 reads CASRPRQTWDTMNTEAFF. The CDR3 DNA reads TGTGCCAGCAGGCCAAGACAGACCTGGGACACCATGAACACTGAAGCTTTCTTT.

This clonotype was observed at least ten times. This chain links TRBV6-2 or TRBV6-3 with TRBJ1-2; D is uncertain. Trimming removed 2 bases at V and 6 bases at J, with 4 bases between. Germline lookup yields CDR1 MNHEY and CDR2 SVGEGT. The CDR3 loop spans 11 amino acids. As DNA, the CDR3 is TGTGCCAGCAGTTACCGAGATGGCTACACCTTC. Amino acids: CASSYRDGYTF.

This sequence joins TRBV9 and TRBJ1-2; D gene uncertain. V dropped 2 bases and J dropped 7 bases, with 12 bases sitting between them. CDR3 length: 13 amino acids. Germline V lookup: CDR1 SGDLS, CDR2 YYNGEE. Here the CDR3 reads CASSVSRTGGYTF. DNA for the CDR3: TGTGCCAGCAGCGTTAGCCGGACGGGTGGCTACACCTTC.

This clonotype was found a few times. The chain uses TRBV12-3 or TRBV12-4 and TRBJ1-6, with a tentative D call TRBD1 (5 bases). This CDR3 is built from 17 residues. Between the trimmed V and J ends, which lost 6 bases and 0 bases, there was a span of 15 bases. The CDR3 coding sequence is TGTGCCAGCAGCCAGAGTGGGGGTAGCTCCTATAATTCACCCCTCCACTTT. Its translation: CASSQSGGSSYNSPLHF.

This clonotype was seen a few times. V usage is TRBV18 and J usage is TRBJ2-1; 8 bases agree with TRBD2. The V gene's germline CDR1 is KGHSH and CDR2 LQKENI. This CDR3 is built from 15 residues. The trim removed 3 bases at V and 4 bases at J, leaving 5 bases unmatched. In nucleotides, the CDR3 is TGTGCCAGCTCACCCCAGCGGGGGAGTTACAATGAGCAGTTCTTC. Its translation is CASSPQRGSYNEQFF.

This clonotype came up many times. The V call is TRBV7-2, the J call TRBJ1-1; D remains ambiguous. This CDR3 spans 12 amino acids. V lost 3 bases, J lost 1 base, and 3 bases lay in between. CDR1 and CDR2 from the germline V gene are SGHTA and FQGNSA. The CDR3 DNA follows: TGTGCCAGCAGCTTTCAGAACACTGAAGCTTTCTTT. Translation gives CASSFQNTEAFF.

By frequency in the sample, this clonotype is medium-sized (0.01 to 0.1%). The rearrangement links TRBV24-1 to TRBJ2-7; D call uncertain. Deletions cut 4 bases from V and 12 bases from J, with 15 bases between. This CDR3 contains 12 residues. The germline V gene has CDR1 KGHDR and CDR2 SFDVKD. CDR3 in DNA: TGTGCCACCAGTGACTCCGGACCCATTGGGTACTTC. Protein sequence: CATSDSGPIGYF.

This clonotype was counted ten times or more. The chain has TRBV7-2 and TRBJ2-3, with 9 positions matching TRBD2. The CDR3 runs 15 residues. The V and J ends lost 5 bases and 1 base, in that order; junction bases with no gene match: 4. CDR1 and CDR2 from the germline V gene are SGHTA and FQGNSA. CDR3 in DNA: TGTGCCAGCAGCCCCTGGACTAGCGGCACAGATACGCAGTATTTT. Translation: CASSPWTSGTDTQYF.

The chain links TRBV29-1 to TRBJ1-1; D gene uncertain. Germline-derived CDR1 and CDR2 are SQVTM and ANQGSEA. The CDR3 spans 12 residues. V was trimmed by 4 bases and J by 0 bases, leaving 6 bases between them. The CDR3 reads CSVGQMNTEAFF. The CDR3 bases are TGCAGCGTTGGGCAGATGAACACTGAAGCTTTCTTT. Complete variable domain (other parts from reference TRBV29-1 and TRBJ1-1): SAVISQKPSRDICQRGTSLTIQCQVDSQVTMMFWYRQQPGQSLTLIATANQGSEATYESGFVIDKFPISRPNLTFSTLTVSNMSPEDSSIYLCSVGQMNTEAFFGQGTRLTVV.

This clonotype was detected only a few times. V and J are TRBV6-5 and TRBJ2-2; D may be TRBD2 (6 bases). This CDR3 spans 16 amino acids. The ends were cut back, 6 bases at V and 3 bases at J, with 17 bases in the middle. In germline, CDR1 is MNHEY, CDR2 SVGAGI. The CDR3 DNA is TGTGCCAGCAGGCCGACCCCCGGGGGTTACACCGGGGAGCTGTTTTTT. It encodes CASRPTPGGYTGELFF.